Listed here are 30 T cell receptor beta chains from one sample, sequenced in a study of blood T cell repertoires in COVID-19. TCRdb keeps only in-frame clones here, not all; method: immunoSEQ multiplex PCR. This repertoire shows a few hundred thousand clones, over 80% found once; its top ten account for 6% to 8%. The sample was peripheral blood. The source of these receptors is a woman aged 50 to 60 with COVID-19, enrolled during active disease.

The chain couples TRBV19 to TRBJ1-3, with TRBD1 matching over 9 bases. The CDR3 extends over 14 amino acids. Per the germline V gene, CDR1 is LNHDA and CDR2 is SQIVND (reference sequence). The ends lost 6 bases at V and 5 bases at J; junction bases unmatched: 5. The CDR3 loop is CASRTGTGRNTIYF. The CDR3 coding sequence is TGTGCCAGTAGAACCGGGACAGGGCGAAACACCATATATTTT.

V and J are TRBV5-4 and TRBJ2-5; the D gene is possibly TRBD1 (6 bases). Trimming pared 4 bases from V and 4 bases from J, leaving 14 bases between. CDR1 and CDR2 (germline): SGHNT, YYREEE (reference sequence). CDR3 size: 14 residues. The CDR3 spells CASSAQTGIETQYF. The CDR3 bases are TGTGCCAGCAGCGCCCAAACAGGGATAGAGACCCAGTACTTC.

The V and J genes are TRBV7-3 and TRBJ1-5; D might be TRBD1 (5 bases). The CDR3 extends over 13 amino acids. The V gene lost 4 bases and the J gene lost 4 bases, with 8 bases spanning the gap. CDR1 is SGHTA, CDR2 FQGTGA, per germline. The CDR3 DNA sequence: TGTGCCAGCAGCTCACAGGAAAATCAGCCCCAGCATTTT. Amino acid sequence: CASSSQENQPQHF. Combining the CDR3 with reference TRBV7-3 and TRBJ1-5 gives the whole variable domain GAGVSQTPSNKVTEKGKYVELRCDPISGHTALYWYRQSLGQGPEFLIYFQGTGAADDSGLPNDRFFAVRPEGSVSTLKIQRTERGDSAVYLCASSSQENQPQHFGDGTRLSIL.

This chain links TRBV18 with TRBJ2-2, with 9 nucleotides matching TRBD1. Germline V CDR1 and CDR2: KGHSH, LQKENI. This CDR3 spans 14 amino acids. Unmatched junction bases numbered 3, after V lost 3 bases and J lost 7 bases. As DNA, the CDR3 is TGTGCCAGCTCACCGGGACAGGGAGGCGGGGAGCTGTTTTTT. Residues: CASSPGQGGGELFF.

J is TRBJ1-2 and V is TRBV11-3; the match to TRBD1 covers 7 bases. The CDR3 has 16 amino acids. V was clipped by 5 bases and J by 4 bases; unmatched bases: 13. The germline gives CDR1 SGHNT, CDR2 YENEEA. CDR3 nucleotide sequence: TGTGCCAGCAGCCCGGACGGGGGACAGCGCGTCTATGGCTACACCTTC. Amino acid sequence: CASSPDGGQRVYGYTF.

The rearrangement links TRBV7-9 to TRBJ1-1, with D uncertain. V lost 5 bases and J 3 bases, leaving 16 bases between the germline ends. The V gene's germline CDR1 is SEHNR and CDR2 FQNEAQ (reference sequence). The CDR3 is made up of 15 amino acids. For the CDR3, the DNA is TGTGCCAGCAGCCTCGGGCGGGGAGGGCACACTGAAGCTTTCTTT. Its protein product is CASSLGRGGHTEAFF.

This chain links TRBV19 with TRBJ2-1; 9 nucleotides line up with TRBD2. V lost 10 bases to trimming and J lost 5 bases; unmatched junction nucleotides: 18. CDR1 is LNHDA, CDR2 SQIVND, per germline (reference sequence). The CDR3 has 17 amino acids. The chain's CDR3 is CATLSLTSGATNNEQFF. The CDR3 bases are TGTGCCACCCTTTCCCTGACTAGCGGAGCTACGAACAATGAGCAGTTCTTC.

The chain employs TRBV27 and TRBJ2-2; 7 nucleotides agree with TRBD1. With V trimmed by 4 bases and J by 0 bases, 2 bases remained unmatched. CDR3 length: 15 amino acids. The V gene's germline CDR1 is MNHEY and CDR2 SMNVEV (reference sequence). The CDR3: CASSWGTANTGELFF. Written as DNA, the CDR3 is TGTGCCAGCAGTTGGGGGACAGCGAACACCGGGGAGCTGTTTTTT.

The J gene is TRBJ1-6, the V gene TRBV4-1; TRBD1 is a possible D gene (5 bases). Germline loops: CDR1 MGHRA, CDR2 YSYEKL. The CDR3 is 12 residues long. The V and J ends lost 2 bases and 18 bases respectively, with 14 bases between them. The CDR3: CASSQTQGNPHF. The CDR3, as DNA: TGCGCCAGCAGCCAAACCCAGGGTAACCCCCACTTT.

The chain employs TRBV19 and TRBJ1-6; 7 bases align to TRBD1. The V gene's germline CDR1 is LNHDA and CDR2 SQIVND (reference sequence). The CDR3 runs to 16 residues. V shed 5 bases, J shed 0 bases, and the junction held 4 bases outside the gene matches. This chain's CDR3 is CASSPWDSSYNSPLHF. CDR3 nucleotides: TGTGCCAGTAGTCCCTGGGACAGCTCCTATAATTCACCCCTCCACTTT.

CDR3 residues: CASSSVLASGRAATDTQYF. Written as DNA, the CDR3 is TGCGCCAGCAGCTCCGTCCTGGCTAGCGGGAGGGCCGCCACAGATACGCAGTATTTT. The chain joins TRBV5-1 to TRBJ2-3; the match to TRBD2 covers 12 bases. The CDR3 totals 19 residues. Losses at the gene ends were 3 bases for V and 2 bases for J; bases not matched to a gene: 13. Germline CDR1 and CDR2: SGHRS and YFSETQ.

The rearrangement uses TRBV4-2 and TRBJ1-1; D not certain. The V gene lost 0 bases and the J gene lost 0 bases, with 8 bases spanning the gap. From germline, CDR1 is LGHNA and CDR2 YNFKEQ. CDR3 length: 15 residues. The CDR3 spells CASSQEQSLNTEAFF. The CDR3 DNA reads TGTGCCAGCAGCCAAGAGCAGTCTCTGAACACTGAAGCTTTCTTT.

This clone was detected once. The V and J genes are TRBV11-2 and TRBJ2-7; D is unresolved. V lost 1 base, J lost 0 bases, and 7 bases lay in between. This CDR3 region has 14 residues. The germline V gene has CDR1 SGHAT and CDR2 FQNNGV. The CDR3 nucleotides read TGTGCCAGCAGCTTAGTGTCCAACTCCTACGAGCAGTACTTC. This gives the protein CASSLVSNSYEQYF.

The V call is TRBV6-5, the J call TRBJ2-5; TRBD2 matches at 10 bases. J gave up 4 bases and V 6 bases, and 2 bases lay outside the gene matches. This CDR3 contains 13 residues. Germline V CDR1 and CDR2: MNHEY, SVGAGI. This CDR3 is CASRIAGGETQYF. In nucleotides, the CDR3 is TGTGCCAGCAGAATAGCGGGAGGAGAGACCCAGTACTTC.

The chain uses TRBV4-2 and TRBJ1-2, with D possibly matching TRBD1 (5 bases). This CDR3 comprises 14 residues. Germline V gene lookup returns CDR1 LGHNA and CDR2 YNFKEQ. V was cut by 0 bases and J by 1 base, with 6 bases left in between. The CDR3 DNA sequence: TGTGCCAGCAGCCAAGACAGGGTTAACTATGGCTACACCTTC. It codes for CASSQDRVNYGYTF.

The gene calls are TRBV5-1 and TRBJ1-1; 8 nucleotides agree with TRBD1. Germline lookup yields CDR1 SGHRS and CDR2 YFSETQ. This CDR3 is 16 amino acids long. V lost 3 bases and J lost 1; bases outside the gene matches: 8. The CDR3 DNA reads TGCGCCAGCAGCTCCGGACAGGGTGTGGAGAACACTGAAGCTTTCTTT. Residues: CASSSGQGVENTEAFF.

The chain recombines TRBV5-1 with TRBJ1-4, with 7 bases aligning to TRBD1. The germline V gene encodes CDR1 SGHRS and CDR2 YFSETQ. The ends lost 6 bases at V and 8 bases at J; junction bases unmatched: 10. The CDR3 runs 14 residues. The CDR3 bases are TGCGCCAGCAATAAGGGACAGCCTACAGAAAAACTGTTTTTT. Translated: CASNKGQPTEKLFF.

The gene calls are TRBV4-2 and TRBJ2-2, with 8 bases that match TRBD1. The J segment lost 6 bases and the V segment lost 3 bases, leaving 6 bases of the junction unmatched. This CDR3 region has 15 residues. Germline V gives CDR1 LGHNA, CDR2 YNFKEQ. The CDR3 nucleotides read TGTGCCAGCAGCCACCTCAGGGGGCGCCCCGGGGAGCTGTTTTTT. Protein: CASSHLRGRPGELFF.

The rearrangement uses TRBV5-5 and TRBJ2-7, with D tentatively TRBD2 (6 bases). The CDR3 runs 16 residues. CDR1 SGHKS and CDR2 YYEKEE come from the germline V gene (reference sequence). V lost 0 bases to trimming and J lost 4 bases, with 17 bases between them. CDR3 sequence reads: CASSLGWAGRRYEQYF. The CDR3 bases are TGTGCCAGCAGCTTGGGTTGGGCGGGACGCAGGTACGAGCAGTACTTC.

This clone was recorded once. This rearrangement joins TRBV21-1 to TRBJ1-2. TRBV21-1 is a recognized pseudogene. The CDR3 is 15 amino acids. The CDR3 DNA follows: TGTGCCAGCAGCCGCCTCCGACTACGAGACTATGGCTACACCTTC. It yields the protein CASSRLRLRDYGYTF.

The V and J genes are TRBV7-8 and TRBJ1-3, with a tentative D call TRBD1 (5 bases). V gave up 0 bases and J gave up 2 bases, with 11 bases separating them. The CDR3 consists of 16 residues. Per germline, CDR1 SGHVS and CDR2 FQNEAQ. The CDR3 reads CASSLAITGAGNTIYF. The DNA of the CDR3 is TGTGCCAGCAGCTTAGCGATAACGGGGGCTGGAAACACCATATATTTT.

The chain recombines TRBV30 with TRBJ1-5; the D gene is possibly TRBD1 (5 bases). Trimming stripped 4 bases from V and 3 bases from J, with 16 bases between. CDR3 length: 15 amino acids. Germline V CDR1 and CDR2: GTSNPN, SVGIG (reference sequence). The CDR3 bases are TGTGCCTGGACCTTCGGGAGGGGAGACAATCAGCCCCAGCATTTT. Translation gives CAWTFGRGDNQPQHF.

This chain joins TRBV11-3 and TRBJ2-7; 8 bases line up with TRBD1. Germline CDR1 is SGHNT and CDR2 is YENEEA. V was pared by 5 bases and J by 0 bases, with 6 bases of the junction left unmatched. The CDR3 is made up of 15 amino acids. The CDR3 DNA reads TGTGCCAGCAGCCAGGACAGGGTCAGCTCCTACGAGCAGTACTTC. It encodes CASSQDRVSSYEQYF. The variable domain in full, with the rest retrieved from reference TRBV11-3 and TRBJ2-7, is EAGVVQSPRYKIIEKKQPVAFWCNPISGHNTLYWYLQNLGQGPELLIRYENEEAVDDSQLPKDRFSAERLKGVDSTLKIQPAELGDSAVYLCASSQDRVSSYEQYFGPGTRLTVT.

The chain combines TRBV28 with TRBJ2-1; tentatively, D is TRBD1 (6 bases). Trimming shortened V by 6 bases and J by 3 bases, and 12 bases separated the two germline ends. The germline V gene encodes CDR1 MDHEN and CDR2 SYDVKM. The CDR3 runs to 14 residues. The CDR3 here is CASSRDKYYNEQFF. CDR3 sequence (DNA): TGTGCCAGCAGCCGGGACAAATACTACAATGAGCAGTTCTTC.

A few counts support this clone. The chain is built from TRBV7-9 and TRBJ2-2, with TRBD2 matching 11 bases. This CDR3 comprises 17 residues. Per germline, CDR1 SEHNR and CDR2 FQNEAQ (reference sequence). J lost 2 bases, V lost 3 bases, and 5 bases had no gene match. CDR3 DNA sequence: TGTGCCAGCAGCTTCGGGACTAGCGGAGCCAACACCGGGGAGCTGTTTTTT. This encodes CASSFGTSGANTGELFF.

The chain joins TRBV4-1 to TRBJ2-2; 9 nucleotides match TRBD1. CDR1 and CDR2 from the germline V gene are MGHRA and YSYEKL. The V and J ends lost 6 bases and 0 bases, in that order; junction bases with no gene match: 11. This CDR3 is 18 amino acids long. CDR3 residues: CASSLKLQGAANTGELFF. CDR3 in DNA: TGCGCCAGCAGTCTAAAGTTACAGGGGGCCGCGAACACCGGGGAGCTGTTTTTT.

The CDR3 here is CSVEDRGPGNNEQFF. Here the CDR3 DNA reads TGCAGCGTTGAAGATCGTGGTCCAGGCAACAATGAGCAGTTCTTC. V is TRBV29-1 and J is TRBJ2-1; D gene ambiguous. CDR3 length: 15 residues. Germline V gives CDR1 SQVTM, CDR2 ANQGSEA. Trimming stripped 0 bases from V and 5 bases from J, with 14 bases between.

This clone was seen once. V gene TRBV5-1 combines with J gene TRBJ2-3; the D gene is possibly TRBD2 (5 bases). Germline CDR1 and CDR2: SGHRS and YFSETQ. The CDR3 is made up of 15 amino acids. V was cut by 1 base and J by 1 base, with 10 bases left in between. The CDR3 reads CASSLQRIGTDTQYF. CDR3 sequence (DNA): TGCGCCAGCAGCTTGCAGCGGATAGGCACAGATACGCAGTATTTT.

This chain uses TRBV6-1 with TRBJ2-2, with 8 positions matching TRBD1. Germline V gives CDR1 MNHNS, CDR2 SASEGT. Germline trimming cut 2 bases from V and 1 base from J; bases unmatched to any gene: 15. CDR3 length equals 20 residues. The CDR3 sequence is CASSERSILGGTGNTGELFF. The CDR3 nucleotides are TGTGCCAGCAGTGAACGATCGATTCTAGGCGGGACAGGGAACACCGGGGAGCTGTTTTTT.

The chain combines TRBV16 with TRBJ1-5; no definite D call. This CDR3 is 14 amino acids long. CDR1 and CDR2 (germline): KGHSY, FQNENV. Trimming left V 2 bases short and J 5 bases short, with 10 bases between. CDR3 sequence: CASSQIVGYQPQHF. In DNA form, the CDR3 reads TGTGCCAGCAGCCAAATCGTCGGGTATCAGCCCCAGCATTTT. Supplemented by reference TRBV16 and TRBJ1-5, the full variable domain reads GEEVAQTPKHLVRGEGQKAKLYCAPIKGHSYVFWYQQVLKNEFKFLISFQNENVFDETGMPKERFSAKCLPNSPCSLEIQATKLEDSAVYFCASSQIVGYQPQHFGDGTRLSIL.